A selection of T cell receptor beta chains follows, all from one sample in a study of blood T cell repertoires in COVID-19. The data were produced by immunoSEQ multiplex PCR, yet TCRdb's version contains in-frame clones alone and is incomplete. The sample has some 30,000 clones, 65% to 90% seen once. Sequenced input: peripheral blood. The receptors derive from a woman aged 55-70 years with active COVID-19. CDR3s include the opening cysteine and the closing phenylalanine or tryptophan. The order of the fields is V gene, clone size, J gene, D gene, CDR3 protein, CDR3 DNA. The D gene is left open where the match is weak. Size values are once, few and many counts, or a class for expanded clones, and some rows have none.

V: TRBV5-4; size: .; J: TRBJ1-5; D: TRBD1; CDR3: CASSQDRGQVQPQHF; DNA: TGTGCCAGCAGCCAGGACAGGGGGCAAGTTCAGCCCCAGCATTTT
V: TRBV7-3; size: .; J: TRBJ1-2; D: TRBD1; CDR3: CASSLIGGAGYTF; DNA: TGTGCCAGCAGCTTAATAGGGGGCGCAGGCTACACCTTC
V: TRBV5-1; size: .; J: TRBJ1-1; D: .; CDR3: CASSFTSSNTEAFF; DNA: TGCGCCAGCAGCTTTACATCGTCGAACACTGAAGCTTTCTTT
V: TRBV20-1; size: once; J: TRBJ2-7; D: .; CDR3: CSARDLYEQYF; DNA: TGCAGTGCTAGAGACTTATACGAGCAGTACTTC
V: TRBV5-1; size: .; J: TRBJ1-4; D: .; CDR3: CASSFLGGNEKLFF; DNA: TGCGCCAGCAGCTTTCTGGGCGGGAATGAAAAACTGTTTTTT
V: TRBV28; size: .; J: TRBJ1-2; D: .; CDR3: CASRQNYGYTF; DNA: TGTGCCAGCAGACAGAACTATGGCTACACCTTC
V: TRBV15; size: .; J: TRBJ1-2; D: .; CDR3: CATSRDSNNGYTF; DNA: TGTGCCACCAGCAGAGATTCAAACAATGGCTACACCTTC
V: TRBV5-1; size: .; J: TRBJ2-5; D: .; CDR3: CASSLASSRGRTQYF; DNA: TGCGCCAGCAGCTTGGCGTCTTCCCGGGGGAGGACCCAGTACTTC
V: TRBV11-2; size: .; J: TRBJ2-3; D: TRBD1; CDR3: CASSLQGTVTDTQYF; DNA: TGTGCCAGCAGCTTACAGGGGACAGTCACAGATACGCAGTATTTT
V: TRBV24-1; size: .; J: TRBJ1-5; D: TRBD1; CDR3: CATSDGGQGSNQPQHF; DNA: TGTGCCACCAGTGACGGAGGACAGGGCAGCAATCAGCCCCAGCATTTT
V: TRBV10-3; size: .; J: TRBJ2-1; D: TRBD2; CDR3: CAISASGDYNEQFF; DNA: TGTGCCATCAGTGCTAGCGGGGACTACAATGAGCAGTTCTTC
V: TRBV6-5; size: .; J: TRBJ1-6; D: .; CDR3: CASMTVYNSPLHF; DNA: TGTGCCAGCATGACAGTCTATAATTCACCCCTCCACTTT
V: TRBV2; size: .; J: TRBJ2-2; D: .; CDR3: CASSDGVGHQNTGELFF; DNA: TGTGCCAGCAGTGATGGGGTGGGACACCAGAACACCGGGGAGCTGTTTTTT
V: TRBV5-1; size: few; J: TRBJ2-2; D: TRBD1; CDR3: CASSPLVQGANGELFF; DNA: TGCGCCAGCAGCCCCTTGGTGCAGGGGGCAAACGGGGAGCTGTTTTTT
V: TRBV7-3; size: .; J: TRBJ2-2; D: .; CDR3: CASSLTVASVGTGELFF; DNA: TGTGCCAGCAGCTTAACCGTGGCTAGCGTCGGCACCGGGGAGCTGTTTTTT
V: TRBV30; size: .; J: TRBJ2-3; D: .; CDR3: CAWSAGLQPSTDTQYF; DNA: TGTGCCTGGAGTGCGGGACTCCAACCCAGCACAGATACGCAGTATTTT
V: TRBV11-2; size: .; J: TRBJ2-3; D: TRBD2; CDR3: CASRRAGGPADTQYF; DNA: TGTGCCAGCAGACGAGCGGGGGGGCCGGCAGATACGCAGTATTTT
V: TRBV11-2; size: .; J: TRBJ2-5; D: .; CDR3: CASSPTGIQETQYF; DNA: TGTGCCAGCAGCCCAACAGGGATCCAAGAGACCCAGTACTTC
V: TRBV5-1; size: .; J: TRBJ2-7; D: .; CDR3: CASSSISTVTYEQYF; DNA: TGCGCCAGCAGCTCGATATCGACAGTTACCTACGAGCAGTACTTC
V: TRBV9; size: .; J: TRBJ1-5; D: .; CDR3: CASSSNPQGNQPQHF; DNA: TGTGCCAGCAGCTCTAATCCTCAGGGAAATCAGCCCCAGCATTTT
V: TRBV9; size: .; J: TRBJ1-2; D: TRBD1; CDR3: CASSVDGTGGHGYTF; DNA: TGTGCCAGCAGCGTAGACGGAACAGGGGGACATGGCTACACCTTC
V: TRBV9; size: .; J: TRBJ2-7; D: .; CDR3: CASSVGGSSDEQYF; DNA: TGTGCCAGCAGCGTAGGAGGGTCGTCCGACGAGCAGTACTTC